Listed below are T cell receptor beta chains from one sample, sequenced in a study of cytomegalovirus exposure and HLA in healthy donors. Only in-frame clones appear in the TCRdb table, and some are missing; sequencing was by immunoSEQ multiplex PCR. Its listing shows under 150,000 clones. Specimen: PBMCs. Receptors were obtained from a woman between 35 and 50 years old in good health and CMV-seronegative. CDR3s leave out the opening cysteine and the closing phenylalanine or tryptophan.

TRBV2	TRBJ2-6	ASTVWANVLT
TRBV28	TRBJ2-7	ASSRDTYEGQY
TRBV11-2	TRBJ2-3	ASSLEIAGTDTQY
TRBV29-1	TRBJ1-2	SVEPVSIIPFPYGYT
TRBV7-3	TRBJ2-1	ASSSESAGTGNNEQF
TRBV9	TRBJ1-5	ASSVGGGNQPQH
TRBV27	TRBJ2-1	ASSGRLAFNPGEQF
TRBV5-1	TRBJ1-5	ASSLGGTGGYQPQH
TRBV6-4	TRBJ1-5	ASSDNGTGGRAQH
TRBV2	TRBJ1-3	ASRLGVPGNTIY
TRBV2	TRBJ1-2	ASSDGFWTGILYGYT
TRBV27	TRBJ1-1	ASSLNRDRGRLITEAF
TRBV5-4	TRBJ2-5	ASSLEALETQY
TRBV28	TRBJ2-5	ASSPLAQLLAGGQETQY
TRBV29-1	TRBJ2-5	SVEGSRGETQY
TRBV27	TRBJ1-1	ASSLADSYTEAF
TRBV23-1	TRBJ1-4	ASSQSTRGHGTNEKLF
TRBV19	TRBJ1-6	ASSDRGYNSPLH
TRBV10-3	TRBJ1-2	AISESARVEGYT
TRBV2	TRBJ1-1	ASSEAHTWNTEAF
TRBV28	TRBJ2-3	ASSFRQGGADTQY
TRBV9	TRBJ1-2	ASSGQLANYGYT
TRBV6-5	-	ASRERSGDYEQY